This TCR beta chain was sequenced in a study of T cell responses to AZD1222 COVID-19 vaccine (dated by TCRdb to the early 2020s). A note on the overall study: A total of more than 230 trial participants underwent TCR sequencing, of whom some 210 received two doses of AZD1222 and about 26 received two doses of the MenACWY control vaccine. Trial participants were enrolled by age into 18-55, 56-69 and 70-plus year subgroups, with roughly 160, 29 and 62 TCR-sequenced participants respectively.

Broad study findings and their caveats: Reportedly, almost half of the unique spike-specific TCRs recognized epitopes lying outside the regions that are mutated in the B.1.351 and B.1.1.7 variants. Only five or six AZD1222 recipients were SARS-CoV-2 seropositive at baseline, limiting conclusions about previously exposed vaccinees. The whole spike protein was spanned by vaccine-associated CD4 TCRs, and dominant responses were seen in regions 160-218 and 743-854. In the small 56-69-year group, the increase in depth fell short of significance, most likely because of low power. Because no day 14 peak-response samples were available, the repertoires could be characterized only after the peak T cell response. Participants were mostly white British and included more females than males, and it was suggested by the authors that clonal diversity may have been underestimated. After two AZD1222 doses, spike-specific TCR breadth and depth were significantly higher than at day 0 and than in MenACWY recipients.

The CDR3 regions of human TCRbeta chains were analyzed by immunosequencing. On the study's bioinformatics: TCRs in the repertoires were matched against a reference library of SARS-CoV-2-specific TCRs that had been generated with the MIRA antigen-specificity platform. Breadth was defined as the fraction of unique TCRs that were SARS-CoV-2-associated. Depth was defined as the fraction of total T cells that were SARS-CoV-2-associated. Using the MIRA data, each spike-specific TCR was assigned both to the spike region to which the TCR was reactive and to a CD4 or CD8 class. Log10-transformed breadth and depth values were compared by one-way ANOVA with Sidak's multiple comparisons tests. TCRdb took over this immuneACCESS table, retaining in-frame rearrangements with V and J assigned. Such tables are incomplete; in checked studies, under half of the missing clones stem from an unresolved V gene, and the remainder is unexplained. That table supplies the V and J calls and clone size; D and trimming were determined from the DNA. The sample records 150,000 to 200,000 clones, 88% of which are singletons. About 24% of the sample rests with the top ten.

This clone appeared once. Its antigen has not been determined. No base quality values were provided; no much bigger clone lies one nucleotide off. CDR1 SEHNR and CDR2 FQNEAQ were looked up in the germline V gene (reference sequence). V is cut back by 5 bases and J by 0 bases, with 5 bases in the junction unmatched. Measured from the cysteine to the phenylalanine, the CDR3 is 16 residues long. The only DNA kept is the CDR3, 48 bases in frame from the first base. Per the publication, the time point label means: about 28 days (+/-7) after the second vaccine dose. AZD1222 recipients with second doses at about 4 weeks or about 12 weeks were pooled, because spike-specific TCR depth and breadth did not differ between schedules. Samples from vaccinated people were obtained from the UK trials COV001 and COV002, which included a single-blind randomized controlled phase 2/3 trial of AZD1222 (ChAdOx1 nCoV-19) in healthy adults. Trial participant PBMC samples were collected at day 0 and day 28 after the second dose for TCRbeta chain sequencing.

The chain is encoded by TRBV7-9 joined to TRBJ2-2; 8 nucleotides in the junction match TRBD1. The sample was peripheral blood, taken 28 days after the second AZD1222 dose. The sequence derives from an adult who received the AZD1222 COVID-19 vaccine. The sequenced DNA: TGTGCCAGCAGCCCCCGGGGACAGGCGAACACCGGGGAGCTGTTTTTT. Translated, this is CASSPRGQANTGELFF. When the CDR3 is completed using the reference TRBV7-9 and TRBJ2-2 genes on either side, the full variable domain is DTGVSQNPRHKITKRGQNVTFRCDPISEHNRLYWYRQTLGQGPEFLTYFQNEAQLEKSRLLSDRFSAERPKGSFSTLEIQRTEQGDSAMYLCASSPRGQANTGELFFGEGSRLTVL.